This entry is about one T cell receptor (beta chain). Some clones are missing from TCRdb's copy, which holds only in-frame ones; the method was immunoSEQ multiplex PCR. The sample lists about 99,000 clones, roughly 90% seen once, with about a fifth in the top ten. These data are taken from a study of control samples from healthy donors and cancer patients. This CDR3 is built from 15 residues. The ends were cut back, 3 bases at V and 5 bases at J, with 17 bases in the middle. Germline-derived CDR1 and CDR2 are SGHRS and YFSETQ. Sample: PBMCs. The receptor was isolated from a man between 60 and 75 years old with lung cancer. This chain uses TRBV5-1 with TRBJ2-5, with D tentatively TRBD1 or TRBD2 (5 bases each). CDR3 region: CASSWTTGAEETQYF. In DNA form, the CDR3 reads TGCGCCAGCAGCTGGACCACCGGGGCCGAGGAGACCCAGTACTTC.